This TCR beta chain was profiled in a study of T cell changes during pregnancy in multiple sclerosis. Profiled with immunoSEQ multiplex PCR; TCRdb holds only in-frame clones, not every one. The table shows around 36,000 clones, with over 75% occurring only once. CDR3 length equals 16 residues. The germline CDR1 and CDR2 sequences are SNHLY and FYNNEI. After removal of 0 bases from V and 1 base from J, the junction contained 6 bases not matched to a gene. This TCR was sampled from a female donor with multiple sclerosis, enrolled in a pregnancy study. This sequence joins TRBV2 and TRBJ2-7; TRBD2 aligns across 7 bases. The sample was CD8+ T cells from peripheral blood mononuclear cells, taken before pregnancy. In DNA, the CDR3 is TGTGCCAGCAGTGAAGCGCTTCTGGGGGGGTCCTACGAGCAGTACTTC. Protein product: CASSEALLGGSYEQYF.